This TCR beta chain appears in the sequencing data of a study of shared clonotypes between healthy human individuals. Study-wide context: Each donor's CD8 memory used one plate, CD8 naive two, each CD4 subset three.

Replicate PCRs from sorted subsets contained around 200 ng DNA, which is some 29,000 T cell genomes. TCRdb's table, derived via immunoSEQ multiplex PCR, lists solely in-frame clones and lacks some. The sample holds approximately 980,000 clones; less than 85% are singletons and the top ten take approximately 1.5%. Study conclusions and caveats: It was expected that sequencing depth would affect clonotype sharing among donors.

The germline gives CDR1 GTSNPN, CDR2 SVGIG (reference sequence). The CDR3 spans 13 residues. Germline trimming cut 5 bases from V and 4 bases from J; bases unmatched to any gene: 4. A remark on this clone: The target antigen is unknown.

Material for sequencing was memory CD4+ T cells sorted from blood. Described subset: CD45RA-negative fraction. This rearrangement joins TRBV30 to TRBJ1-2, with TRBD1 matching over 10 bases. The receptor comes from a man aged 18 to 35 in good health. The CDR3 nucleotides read TGTGCCTGGGGCCGGGACAGGGGCTATGGCTACACCTTC. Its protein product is CAWGRDRGYGYTF.